This T cell receptor (beta chain) was recorded in a study of early T cells in non-severe SARS-CoV-2 infection. Study-wide background: With bulk RNA from unsorted whole blood as input, sequencing yielded unpaired chains.

Separate cDNA molecules each had unique molecular identifiers attached to them. Using its own MiXCR run on the 5' RACE reads, TCRdb lists one record per CDR3 protein. The table shows roughly 32,000 distinct CDR3 sequences, with 9% occurring only once. Germline V gene data show CDR1 as SGHTA and CDR2 as FQGNSA. Unmatched junction bases numbered 4, after V lost 5 bases and J lost 1 base. This CDR3 has 15 residues. This clonotype has just a few counts. What it binds is unknown. Study conclusions and caveats: Reliance on VDJdb matching favored anti-spike CD8 responses; private and CD4 specificities were missed.

The V call is TRBV7-2, the J call TRBJ2-2, with 7 bases lining up with TRBD1. The sample comprised whole blood. This clonotype was obtained from an adult who was a healthcare worker with PCR-confirmed SARS-CoV-2 infection or an uninfected control (not recorded which). CDR3 region: CASSIRQGNTGELFF. The CDR3 nucleotides are TGTGCCAGCAGCATAAGACAGGGGAACACCGGGGAGCTGTTTTTT.